One sample yielded the 3 T cell receptor beta chains listed below, sequenced in a study of vaccination effects on CD4 cells after COVID-19. The antigens for these receptors are not known. Before sequencing took place, the ViraFEST assay used viral peptide pools to expand antigen-specific CD4+ T cells. The authors isolated CD4+ T cells after around 11 days of culture. Vaccine recipients had no previous SARS-CoV-2 infection; their nucleocapsid antibodies were negative. The repertoire was sequenced with immunoSEQ multiplex PCR; TCRdb's copy has only in-frame clones and lacks some. The table includes around 68,000 clones, 80% detected once. Here the sequenced sample was CD4+ T cells from PBMCs cultured with SARS-CoV-2 spike peptides, taken before COVID-19 vaccination. The origin of the receptors is a human donor who received a COVID-19 vaccine.

V gene TRBV3-1 (or the pseudogene TRBV3-2) combines with J gene TRBJ1-4; no clear D. CDR1 and CDR2 (germline): LGHDT, YNNKEL (reference sequence). V gave up 8 bases and J gave up 0 bases, with 10 bases separating them. This CDR3 has 14 amino acids. CDR3 sequence: CASGPGPTNEKLFF. CDR3 nucleotides: TGTGCCAGCGGGCCCGGGCCAACTAATGAAAAACTGTTTTTT.

The gene calls are TRBV6-4 and TRBJ2-5; 7 positions match TRBD2. The CDR3 has 14 amino acids. J was trimmed by 5 bases and V by 4 bases; bases with no gene match: 7. Germline V gives CDR1 MRHNA, CDR2 SNTAGT. The CDR3 protein is CASSALASRETQYF. The DNA for the CDR3 is TGTGCCAGCAGTGCACTAGCGTCGCGGGAGACCCAGTACTTC.

The CDR3 protein is CASSPGLAGRPGVDTQYF. As DNA, the CDR3 is TGTGCCAGCAGCCCGGGACTAGCGGGACGCCCTGGGGTCGATACGCAGTATTTT. This chain links TRBV11-3 with TRBJ2-3; the match to TRBD2 covers 13 bases. The CDR3 spans 18 residues. From germline, CDR1 is SGHNT and CDR2 YENEEA. J gave up 6 bases and V 5 bases, and 14 bases lay outside the gene matches.